This T cell receptor beta chain is drawn from a study of blood T cell repertoires in COVID-19. The data were produced by immunoSEQ multiplex PCR, yet TCRdb's version contains in-frame clones alone and is incomplete. The sample shows approximately 360,000 clones, under 85% of them seen only once. From germline, CDR1 is SEHNR and CDR2 FQNEAQ (reference sequence). This CDR3 region has 16 residues. The V end lost 2 bases, the J end lost 1 base, and 11 bases lay between the germline ends. The age range of participants was 18 to 89 years, with residence in about two dozen US areas. Researchers sorted participants into cohorts using their self-reported clinical history.

The receptor comes from a woman between 45 and 60 years old who had recovered from COVID-19. V is TRBV7-9 and J is TRBJ1-4; possible D gene TRBD1, 6 bases. The source material was PBMCs or T cells enriched from blood (not recorded which). CDR3 sequence: CASSLWGHGTNEKLFF. The CDR3 DNA follows: TGTGCCAGCAGCTTATGGGGACATGGAACTAATGAAAAACTGTTTTTT.